One sample yielded the 6 T cell receptor beta chains listed below, sequenced in a study of OX40 agonist ivuxolimab in advanced cancers. The assay was immunoSEQ multiplex PCR, and TCRdb's table has in-frame clones only and misses some. The table has about 50,000 clones, roughly 77% seen once. The sequences come from CD4+ or CD8+ T cells sorted from blood, collected in a trial of the OX40 agonist ivuxolimab. These receptors were taken from an adult with an advanced solid tumor such as melanoma, head and neck, liver or kidney cancer.

This chain connects TRBV10-2 to TRBJ2-5, with D perhaps matching TRBD1 (5 bases). Germline lookup yields CDR1 WSHSY and CDR2 SAAADI. The CDR3 spans 14 residues. The V end lost 4 bases, the J end lost 9 bases, and 18 bases lay between the germline ends. The CDR3, as DNA: TGCGCCAGCAGTGCCAGTAACGGGTTAGGGGCCCAGTACTTC. Amino acid sequence: CASSASNGLGAQYF.

The chain joins TRBV27 to TRBJ2-3, with TRBD2 matching 9 bases. The germline CDR1 and CDR2 sequences are MNHEY and SMNVEV (reference sequence). The CDR3 spans 19 residues. Trimming cost V 2 bases and J 0 bases; bases outside gene matches: 12. This CDR3 is CASSLRRGREMTSTDTQYF. The DNA for the CDR3 is TGTGCCAGCAGTTTACGACGCGGGAGGGAAATGACTAGCACAGATACGCAGTATTTT.

The V gene is TRBV7-8, the J gene TRBJ2-3; D is ambiguous. The CDR3 is 15 residues long. The V gene's germline CDR1 is SGHVS and CDR2 FQNEAQ. V was cut by 6 bases and J by 0 bases, with 13 bases left in between. The CDR3 sequence is CASSQESTSTDTQYF. The CDR3 nucleotides are TGTGCCAGCAGTCAAGAAAGTACTAGCACAGATACGCAGTATTTT.

This clone was observed a single time. This chain links TRBV7-8 with TRBJ2-1; 8 bases map to TRBD1. Germline assignment: CDR1 SGHVS and CDR2 FQNEAQ. Trimming removed 4 bases from V and 4 bases from J; junction bases left unmatched: 12. The length of the CDR3 is 17 residues. This CDR3 is CASSSPDRGRGYNEQFF. CDR3 DNA: TGTGCCAGCAGCTCACCTGACAGGGGCAGGGGGTACAATGAGCAGTTCTTC.

V is TRBV5-1 and J is TRBJ2-5; 12 bases align to TRBD1. The DNA end favors TRBJ2-7, so the J call may be wrong. This CDR3 region has 15 residues. CDR1 SGHRS and CDR2 YFSETQ come from the germline V gene. In DNA form, the CDR3 reads TGCGCCAGCAGCTCTCGGGACAGGGGGCCGGACGAGCAGTACTTC. Its protein is CASSSRDRGPDEQYF.

V and J are TRBV4-3 and TRBJ2-5; 9 nucleotides line up with TRBD2. V shed 0 bases and J 5 bases; nucleotides not matched to a gene: 7. From germline, CDR1 is LGHNA and CDR2 YSLEER. CDR3 length: 16 amino acids. The CDR3 loop is CASSQDVSGSWETQYF. The DNA for the CDR3 is TGCGCCAGCAGCCAAGACGTTAGCGGGAGCTGGGAGACCCAGTACTTC.